Listed here is a single T cell receptor beta chain. Its antigen is not known. In the PCR, 60 Vbeta and 13 Jbeta primers were used. TCRdb keeps only in-frame clones here, not all; method: immunoSEQ multiplex PCR. The sample lists around 160,000 clones; around 72% were seen once. The data stem from a study of cytomegalovirus exposure and HLA in healthy donors. Findings and limits, study-wide: For most TCR sequences rarity was the rule, although some public TCRs occurred in many donors. In a later analysis, V- and J-gene trimming of beta chains associated with a DCLRE1C missense variant, replicated independently. The authors listed about 170 TCR beta chains as cytomegalovirus-associated. Donors belonging to an Asian-associated ancestry cluster reportedly showed fewer N-insertions in productive TCRs than the roughly 700-donor mean, according to what a later analysis found.

Specimen: PBMCs. This receptor was obtained from a man aged 45 to 65 in good health and CMV-seronegative.

The CDR3 sequence is CASSELGRSGTGGNEQFF. DNA of the CDR3: TGTGCCAGCAGTGAATTGGGTAGATCCGGGACAGGGGGCAATGAGCAGTTCTTC. V is TRBV25-1 and J is TRBJ2-1, with TRBD1 matching over 11 bases. Germline-derived CDR1 and CDR2 are MGHDK and SYGVNS. The CDR3 totals 18 residues. Trimming took 1 base from V and 6 from J; bases not matched to a gene: 11.